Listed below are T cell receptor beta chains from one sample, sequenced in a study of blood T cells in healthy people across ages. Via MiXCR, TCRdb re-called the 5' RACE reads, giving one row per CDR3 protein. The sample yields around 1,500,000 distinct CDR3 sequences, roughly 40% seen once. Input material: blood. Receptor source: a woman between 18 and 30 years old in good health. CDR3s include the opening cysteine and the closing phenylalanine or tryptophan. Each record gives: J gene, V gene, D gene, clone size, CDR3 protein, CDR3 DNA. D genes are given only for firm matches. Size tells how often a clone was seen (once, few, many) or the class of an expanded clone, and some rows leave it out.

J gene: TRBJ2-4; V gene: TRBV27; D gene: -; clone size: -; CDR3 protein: CASSFRSGPYGQYF; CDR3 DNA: TGTGCCAGCAGTTTTCGTAGCGGCCCCTACGGGCAGTACTTC
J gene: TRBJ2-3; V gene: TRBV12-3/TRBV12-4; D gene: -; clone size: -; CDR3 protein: CASSFMGSVDTQYF; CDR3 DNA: TGTGCCAGCAGTTTTATGGGGTCTGTAGATACGCAGTATTTT
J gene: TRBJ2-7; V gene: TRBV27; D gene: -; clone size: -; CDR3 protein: CASSLRSGQNYEQYF; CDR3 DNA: TGTGCCAGCAGTTTACGTTCGGGTCAGAACTACGAGCAGTACTTC
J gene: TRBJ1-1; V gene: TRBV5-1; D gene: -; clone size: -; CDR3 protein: CASALEVGTEAFF; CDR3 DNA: TGCGCCAGCGCGCTGGAGGTAGGCACTGAAGCTTTCTTT
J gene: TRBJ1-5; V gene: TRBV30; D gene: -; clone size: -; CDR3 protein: CAWSGQISNQPQHF; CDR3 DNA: TGTGCCTGGAGTGGGCAGATTAGCAATCAGCCCCAGCATTTT
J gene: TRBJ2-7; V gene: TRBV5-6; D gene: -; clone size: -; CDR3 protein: CASSLGLGGEYNEQYF; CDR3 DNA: TGTGCCAGCAGCTTGGGCCTCGGCGGGGAATATAACGAGCAGTACTTC
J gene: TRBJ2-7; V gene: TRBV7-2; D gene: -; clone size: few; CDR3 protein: CASSLATSLPYEQYF; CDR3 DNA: TGTGCCAGCAGCTTAGCAACTTCGCTACCTTACGAGCAGTACTTC
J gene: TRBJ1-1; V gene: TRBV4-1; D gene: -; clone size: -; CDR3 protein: CASSQASMNTEAFF; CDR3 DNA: TGCGCCAGCAGCCAAGCTAGCATGAACACTGAAGCTTTCTTT
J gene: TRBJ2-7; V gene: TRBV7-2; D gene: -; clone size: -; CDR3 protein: CASSLREPSSYEQYF; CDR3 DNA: TGTGCCAGCAGCTTGAGGGAGCCTAGTTCCTACGAGCAGTACTTC
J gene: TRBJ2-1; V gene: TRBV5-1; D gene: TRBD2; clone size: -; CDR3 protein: CASRVTSGDYNEQFF; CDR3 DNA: TGCGCCAGCAGGGTGACTAGCGGGGACTACAATGAGCAGTTCTTC
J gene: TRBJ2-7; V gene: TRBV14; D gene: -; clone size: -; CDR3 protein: CASSQALWREQYF; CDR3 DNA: TGTGCCAGCAGCCAAGCCCTCTGGAGGGAGCAGTACTTC
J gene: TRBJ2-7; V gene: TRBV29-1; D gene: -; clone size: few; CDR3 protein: CSVVWGAGESYEQYF; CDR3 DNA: TGCAGCGTTGTTTGGGGGGCGGGAGAGTCCTACGAGCAGTACTTC
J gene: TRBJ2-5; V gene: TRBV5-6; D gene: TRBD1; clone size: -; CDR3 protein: CASSFLTGTFQETQYF; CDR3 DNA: TGTGCCAGCAGCTTTCTGACAGGGACCTTCCAAGAGACCCAGTACTTC
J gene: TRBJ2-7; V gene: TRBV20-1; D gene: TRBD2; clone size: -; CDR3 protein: CSARSLAGDYEQYF; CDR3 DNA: TGCAGTGCTAGAAGCCTAGCGGGAGACTACGAGCAGTACTTC
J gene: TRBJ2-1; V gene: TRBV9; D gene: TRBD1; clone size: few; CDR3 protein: CASSVPTTGVYNEQFF; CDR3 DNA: TGTGCCAGCAGCGTACCCACGACAGGGGTGTACAATGAGCAGTTCTTC
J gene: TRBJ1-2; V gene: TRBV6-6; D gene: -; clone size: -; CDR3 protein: CAIRGVGKESGNYGYTF; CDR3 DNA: TGTGCCATAAGGGGGGTCGGAAAAGAATCCGGGAACTATGGCTACACCTTC
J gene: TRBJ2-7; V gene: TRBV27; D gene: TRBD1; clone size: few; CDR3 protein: CASRRRQGVEQYF; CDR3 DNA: TGTGCCAGCAGACGGCGTCAGGGGGTCGAGCAGTACTTC
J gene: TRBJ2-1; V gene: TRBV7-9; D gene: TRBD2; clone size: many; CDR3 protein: CASMRPSGSSYNEQFF; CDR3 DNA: TGTGCCAGTATGCGTCCTAGCGGGAGCTCCTACAATGAGCAGTTCTTC